This T cell receptor beta chain was sequenced during a study of blood T cell repertoires in COVID-19. Study as a whole: T cells, B-cell-depleted T cells, or PBMCs provided the cDNA or gDNA that served as material.

J lost 5 bases, V lost 5 bases, and 10 bases had no gene match. There are 15 residues in the CDR3. Germline V gene sequence: CDR1 SNHLY, CDR2 FYNNEI. TCRdb's table, derived via immunoSEQ multiplex PCR, lists solely in-frame clones and lacks some. The sample yields fewer than 200,000 clones, about 83% seen once. This clone occurred once. The V call is TRBV2, the J call TRBJ2-3, with TRBD1 identical over 7 bases. Sequencing input: peripheral blood. The TCR sequence derives from a human donor in a cohort sampled during active COVID-19. CDR3 in amino acids: CASSLGQVLQDTQYF. In DNA form, the CDR3 reads TGTGCCAGCAGTCTCGGACAGGTCCTACAAGATACGCAGTATTTT.